Below, 30 T cell receptor beta chains from the same sample are listed, as sequenced in a study of beta chain features in type 1 diabetes. Findings of the study overall: There was a moderate but significant shortening of TCRB CDR3s in all four CD4+ subsets of Type 1 diabetes patients.

No antigens are known for them. cDNA synthesis used the whole RNA isolate, giving expressed TCRB sequences. Using immunoSEQ multiplex PCR, the repertoire was profiled, and TCRdb retains in-frame clones only, with some absent. Of 280,000 or so clones in the sample, around 16% were seen once. Sequenced sample: naive CD4+ T cells from blood. All receptors derive from a man younger than 30 with type 1 diabetes.

This sequence joins TRBV28 and TRBJ2-2; maybe TRBD2 (5 bases). The germline gives CDR1 MDHEN, CDR2 SYDVKM. There are 15 residues in the CDR3. The germline V and J ends were trimmed by 7 bases and 6 bases, with 18 bases remaining between them. The chain's CDR3 is CASTVSDSVPGELFF. Here the CDR3 DNA reads TGTGCCAGCACCGTTAGCGACTCCGTACCCGGGGAGCTGTTTTTT.

This clone was observed a few times. V gene TRBV4-2 combines with J gene TRBJ2-3; 8 bases are a match to TRBD2. The J segment lost 3 bases and the V segment lost 0 bases, leaving 5 bases of the junction unmatched. Germline CDR1 reads LGHNA; CDR2 reads YNFKEQ. This CDR3 is 16 amino acids long. The CDR3 DNA reads as TGTGCCAGCAGCCAAGATATGGGACTAGTTACAGATACGCAGTATTTT. It codes for CASSQDMGLVTDTQYF.

This clone was counted a single time. The chain uses TRBV7-2 and TRBJ2-1; D might be TRBD1 (5 bases). V was clipped by 1 base and J by 1 base, with 8 bases between them. The CDR3 has 15 amino acids. Looked up from germline, CDR1 is SGHTA and CDR2 is FQGNSA. This chain's CDR3 is CASSLGQGSYNEQFF. The CDR3 coding sequence is TGTGCCAGCAGCTTAGGGCAGGGTTCCTACAATGAGCAGTTCTTC.

The rearrangement joins TRBV25-1 to TRBJ1-2, with no clear D. CDR1 and CDR2 from the germline V gene are MGHDK and SYGVNS. V lost 4 bases to trimming and J lost 0 bases, with 12 bases between them. The CDR3 runs 15 residues. In nucleotides, the CDR3 is TGTGCCAGCAGTGGGTCTAATGTTTCTAACTATGGCTACACCTTC. It is translated as CASSGSNVSNYGYTF.

In this sample, this clone turned up a few times. The chain links TRBV15 to TRBJ2-1, with 8 bases aligning to TRBD1. Germline lookup yields CDR1 LNHNV and CDR2 YYDKDF (reference sequence). Trimming removed 4 bases from V and 1 base from J; junction bases left unmatched: 3. The CDR3 is 15 residues long. Written as DNA, the CDR3 is TGTGCCACCAGCAAACGGGACAGGTCCTACAATGAGCAGTTCTTC. Translated: CATSKRDRSYNEQFF.

This clone was detected a few times. The rearrangement joins TRBV9 to TRBJ1-3; 7 bases are shared with TRBD1. Germline trimming cut 4 bases from V and 3 bases from J; bases unmatched to any gene: 13. Germline V gene sequence: CDR1 SGDLS, CDR2 YYNGEE. The CDR3 runs 17 residues. Here the CDR3 reads CASSPRDSWKGGNTIYF. In DNA, the CDR3 is TGTGCCAGCAGCCCTCGGGACAGCTGGAAAGGTGGAAACACCATATATTTT.

J is TRBJ2-1 and V is TRBV5-6, with 11 bases matching TRBD2. V gave up 0 bases and J gave up 5 bases; unmatched junction bases: 4. CDR1 SGHDT and CDR2 YYEEEE come from the germline V gene. CDR3 length: 16 residues. The CDR3 region is CASSLALAGGNNEQFF. CDR3 coding DNA: TGTGCCAGCAGCTTGGCGCTAGCGGGAGGAAACAATGAGCAGTTCTTC.

The chain recombines TRBV30 with TRBJ2-1; 10 bases match TRBD2. The length of the CDR3 is 20 residues. Germline V CDR1 and CDR2: GTSNPN, SVGIG (reference sequence). V lost 2 bases to trimming and J lost 3 bases; unmatched junction nucleotides: 19. CDR3 residues: CAWSLPGRDIRLAGYNEQFF. The DNA of the CDR3 is TGTGCCTGGAGTCTTCCCGGGCGGGACATTAGACTAGCGGGCTACAATGAGCAGTTCTTC.

The CDR3 protein is CASRVLAGGLHGELFF. For the CDR3, the DNA is TGTGCCAGCAGAGTCCTAGCGGGGGGGCTCCACGGGGAGCTGTTTTTT. This chain joins TRBV27 and TRBJ2-2, with TRBD2 identical over 12 bases. V shed 6 bases and J 7 bases; nucleotides not matched to a gene: 9. Germline assignment: CDR1 MNHEY and CDR2 SMNVEV (reference sequence). The CDR3 loop spans 16 amino acids.

The rearrangement joins TRBV2 to TRBJ2-5, with 11 bases that match TRBD2. This CDR3 is 13 amino acids long. From germline, CDR1 is SNHLY and CDR2 FYNNEI. V gave up 8 bases and J gave up 5 bases; unmatched junction bases: 4. The CDR3 loop is CASVGLAGETQYF. Written as DNA, the CDR3 is TGTGCCAGCGTCGGACTAGCGGGCGAGACCCAGTACTTC.

The J gene is TRBJ2-4, the V gene TRBV28; D may be TRBD2 (5 bases). This CDR3 region has 16 residues. Per germline, CDR1 MDHEN and CDR2 SYDVKM. V dropped 3 bases and J dropped 0 bases, with 12 bases sitting between them. The DNA of the CDR3 is TGTGCCAGCAGTTTGAGCGGCGGCGTAGCCAAAAACATTCAGTACTTC. This gives the protein CASSLSGGVAKNIQYF.

This clone came up a few times. The CDR3 nucleotides read TGTGCCAGCAGTGAACGACAGGCCGGCAATCAGCCCCAGCATTTT. This encodes CASSERQAGNQPQHF. V and J are TRBV2 and TRBJ1-5; D perhaps matches TRBD1 (6 bases). V was shortened by 2 bases and J by 2 bases, with 10 bases between the two germline ends. Germline values: CDR1 SNHLY, CDR2 FYNNEI. This CDR3 spans 15 amino acids.

This clone was detected only a few times. The chain has TRBV15 and TRBJ2-5, with 7 bases lining up with TRBD1. This CDR3 has 15 amino acids. The V gene's germline CDR1 is LNHNV and CDR2 YYDKDF (reference sequence). V was pared by 3 bases and J by 2 bases, with 6 bases of the junction left unmatched. CDR3 sequence: CATSRSGDRQETQYF. Written as DNA, the CDR3 is TGTGCCACCAGCAGGTCCGGGGACAGACAAGAGACCCAGTACTTC.

The chain links TRBV6-6 to TRBJ1-5; D uncertain. There are 16 residues in the CDR3. The germline V gene encodes CDR1 MNHNY and CDR2 SVGAGI (reference sequence). V was trimmed by 0 bases and J by 7 bases, leaving 16 bases between them. The CDR3 DNA sequence: TGTGCCAGCAGTTACTCGAGGGCCGAGAATGGGCAGCCCCAGCATTTT. This sequence encodes CASSYSRAENGQPQHF.

This clone has just a few counts. As DNA, the CDR3 is TGTGCCAGCAGCCAAGGGACTAGCGGGAGTTACAATGAGCAGTTCTTC. This encodes CASSQGTSGSYNEQFF. The rearrangement joins TRBV7-7 to TRBJ2-1; 14 nucleotides line up with TRBD2. J was trimmed by 4 bases and V by 5 bases; bases with no gene match: 4. The CDR3 runs 16 residues. Germline CDR1 is SSHAT and CDR2 is FNYEAQ (reference sequence).

This clone was counted between two and nine times. The chain uses TRBV5-1 and TRBJ2-5; 8 bases fit TRBD1. CDR1 is SGHRS, CDR2 YFSETQ, per germline. The junction had 13 bases not matched to a gene; V was cut back by 2 bases and J by 4 bases. The CDR3 is made up of 17 amino acids. CDR3 sequence (DNA): TGCGCCAGCAGCTTCGGACAGGGCCCGCTTTCACTAGAGACCCAGTACTTC. It encodes CASSFGQGPLSLETQYF.

To note about this clone: Other DNA sequences within the sample encode an identical CDR3. This sequence joins TRBV28 and TRBJ1-2; D unclear. CDR3 size: 12 residues. The germline V gene encodes CDR1 MDHEN and CDR2 SYDVKM. Trimming shortened V by 2 bases and J by 4 bases, and 5 bases separated the two germline ends. CDR3 nucleotide sequence: TGTGCCAGCAGTTTACCGGGCTATGGCTACACCTTC. Its translation: CASSLPGYGYTF.

This clone showed up just a few times. The gene calls are TRBV23-1 and TRBJ2-1; TRBD2 agrees at 10 bases. TRBV23-1 is annotated as an ORF whose role is uncertain. With V trimmed by 3 bases and J by 0 bases, 14 bases remained unmatched. The CDR3 totals 20 residues. The CDR3 region has the DNA TGCGCCAGCAGTCAGTTCGGACTAGCGGACAGCCTATTCTCCTACAATGAGCAGTTCTTC. This codes for CASSQFGLADSLFSYNEQFF.

The sample holds a few counts of this clone. CDR3 nucleotides: TGTGCCAGCAGCTTGGGTGGGAACTCCGGGGTAGAGACCCAGTACTTC. This encodes CASSLGGNSGVETQYF. The rearrangement links TRBV5-4 to TRBJ2-5, with D possibly being TRBD2 (5 bases). Per the germline V gene, CDR1 is SGHNT and CDR2 is YYREEE (reference sequence). The CDR3 has 16 residues. V lost 0 bases and J 4 bases, leaving 16 bases between the germline ends.

The V and J genes are TRBV7-8 and TRBJ2-3; tentative D call: TRBD2 (6 bases). The germline gives CDR1 SGHVS, CDR2 FQNEAQ. The CDR3 runs to 14 residues. V gave up 3 bases and J gave up 4 bases, with 11 bases separating them. This CDR3 reads CASSLTRVPDTQYF. The CDR3 coding sequence is TGTGCCAGCAGCTTGACTAGAGTCCCAGATACGCAGTATTTT.

The gene calls are TRBV30 and TRBJ2-1; TRBD2 matches at 14 bases. The CDR3 consists of 18 residues. Germline trimming cut 2 bases from V and 9 bases from J; bases unmatched to any gene: 15. The V gene's germline CDR1 is GTSNPN and CDR2 SVGIG (reference sequence). The CDR3 DNA reads TGTGCCTGGAGTATAAACCCAGGGACTAGCGGGAGTGCGGGTGAGCAGTTCTTC. Translation: CAWSINPGTSGSAGEQFF. Complete variable domain (other parts from reference TRBV30 and TRBJ2-1): SQTIHQWPATLVQPVGSPLSLECTVEGTSNPNLYWYRQAAGRGLQLLFYSVGIGQISSEVPQNLSASRPQDRQFILSSKKLLLSDSGFYLCAWSINPGTSGSAGEQFFGPGTRLTVL.

This clone was seen a handful of times. J is TRBJ2-7 and V is TRBV18; D not certain. V shed 2 bases and J shed 1 base, with 9 bases lying between them. Looked up from germline, CDR1 is KGHSH and CDR2 is LQKENI. The CDR3 length is 14 residues. CDR3 residues: CASSPGHGSYEQYF. In DNA, the CDR3 is TGTGCCAGCTCACCAGGGCATGGTTCCTACGAGCAGTACTTC.

V and J are TRBV28 and TRBJ2-2; 8 nucleotides agree with TRBD1. The trim removed 6 bases at V and 6 bases at J, leaving 12 bases unmatched. The CDR3 loop spans 16 amino acids. Germline CDR1 is MDHEN and CDR2 is SYDVKM. The CDR3 DNA reads as TGTGCCAGCAGGCAACAGGGGGTATCTTTCCCCGGGGAGCTGTTTTTT. Amino acids: CASRQQGVSFPGELFF.

V is TRBV30 and J is TRBJ2-1; 10 nucleotides agree with TRBD2. Trimming removed 7 bases from V and 6 bases from J; junction bases left unmatched: 12. Germline assignment: CDR1 GTSNPN and CDR2 SVGIG (reference sequence). The CDR3 is 15 residues long. The CDR3 nucleotides are TGTGCCTCTAGCGGGAGTAGGGGCCTTGGCAATGAGCAGTTCTTC. The encoded protein is CASSGSRGLGNEQFF.

This sequence joins TRBV27 and TRBJ1-2, with D tentatively TRBD1 (6 bases). Germline V CDR1 and CDR2: MNHEY, SMNVEV (reference sequence). This CDR3 spans 13 amino acids. V was cut by 5 bases and J by 4 bases, with 11 bases left in between. The CDR3 DNA reads as TGTGCCAGCAGTACAGGGTCCTCCTATGGCTACACCTTC. Translation gives CASSTGSSYGYTF.

The chain employs TRBV5-1 and TRBJ1-6; D may be TRBD1 (5 bases). V was pared by 0 bases and J by 6 bases, with 10 bases between. The CDR3 runs 15 residues. Germline-derived CDR1 and CDR2 are SGHRS and YFSETQ. CDR3 DNA sequence: TGCGCCAGCAGCTTGGGCCCGACAGCTAATTCACCCCTCCACTTT. This encodes CASSLGPTANSPLHF.

The chain recombines TRBV14 with TRBJ2-7, with D maybe TRBD2 (6 bases). Germline values: CDR1 SGHDN, CDR2 FVKESK. This CDR3 spans 13 amino acids. Trimming shortened V by 2 bases and J by 6 bases, and 11 bases separated the two germline ends. The CDR3 DNA reads TGTGCCAGCAGCCAACCGGCGGGGAGCGAGCAGTACTTC. This codes for CASSQPAGSEQYF.

This chain connects TRBV28 to TRBJ2-2, with 8 positions matching TRBD1. The V gene's germline CDR1 is MDHEN and CDR2 SYDVKM. The V and J ends lost 2 bases and 3 bases, in that order; junction bases with no gene match: 5. The CDR3 totals 16 residues. CDR3 protein: CASSLRTGWDTGELFF. The CDR3 DNA follows: TGTGCCAGCAGTTTACGGACAGGGTGGGACACCGGGGAGCTGTTTTTT.

This clone has only a few counts. This chain uses TRBV7-8 with TRBJ1-1, with TRBD1 matching 8 bases. CDR1 and CDR2 (germline): SGHVS, FQNEAQ. The CDR3 is 15 residues long. Germline trimming cut 3 bases from V and 3 bases from J; bases unmatched to any gene: 6. The CDR3: CASSFRGRTDTEAFF. The CDR3 coding sequence is TGTGCCAGCAGCTTCAGGGGGCGGACGGACACTGAAGCTTTCTTT.

V gene TRBV5-4 combines with J gene TRBJ1-1, with 11 bases that match TRBD1. The germline CDR1 and CDR2 sequences are SGHNT and YYREEE (reference sequence). CDR3 size: 14 residues. V shed 5 bases and J 6 bases; nucleotides not matched to a gene: 6. The CDR3 DNA sequence: TGTGCCAGCAGGAAAGGACAGGGGGCGTCTGAAGCTTTCTTT. It translates to CASRKGQGASEAFF.